The T cell receptor beta chain described here comes from a study of beta chain features in type 1 diabetes. Notes on the study in general: Moderately but significantly shorter TCRB CDR3s were found in Type 1 diabetes patients in all four CD4+ subsets.

The CDR3 spans 17 residues. Germline assignment: CDR1 SGHVS and CDR2 FNYEAQ. V shed 9 bases and J 0 bases; nucleotides not matched to a gene: 10. Reverse transcribing all isolated RNA meant expressed TCRB transcripts were sequenced. Only in-frame clones appear in the TCRdb table, and some are missing; sequencing was by immunoSEQ multiplex PCR. The data hold hundreds of thousands of clones, with more than 12% observed a single time. Worth noting for this clone: Its antigen remains unidentified.

Sequences were obtained from naive CD4+ T cells from blood. The rearrangement uses TRBV7-6 and TRBJ2-1, with 11 nucleotides matching TRBD2. The receptor's source is a man aged 18 to 30 with type 1 diabetes. CDR3 sequence: CASSGLAVTSSYNEQFF. The CDR3 coding sequence is TGTGCCAGTTCGGGACTAGCGGTCACGAGCTCCTACAATGAGCAGTTCTTC.